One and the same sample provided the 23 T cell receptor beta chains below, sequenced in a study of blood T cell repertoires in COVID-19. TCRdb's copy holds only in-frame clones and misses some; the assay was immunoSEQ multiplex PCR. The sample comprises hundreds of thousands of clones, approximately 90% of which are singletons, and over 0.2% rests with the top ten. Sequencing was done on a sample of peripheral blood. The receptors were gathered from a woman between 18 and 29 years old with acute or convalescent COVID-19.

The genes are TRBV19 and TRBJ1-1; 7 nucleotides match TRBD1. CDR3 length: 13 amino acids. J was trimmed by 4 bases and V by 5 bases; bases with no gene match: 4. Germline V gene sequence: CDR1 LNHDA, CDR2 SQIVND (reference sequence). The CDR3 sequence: CASSWRGPTEAFF. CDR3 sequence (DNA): TGTGCCAGTAGTTGGAGGGGGCCCACTGAAGCTTTCTTT.

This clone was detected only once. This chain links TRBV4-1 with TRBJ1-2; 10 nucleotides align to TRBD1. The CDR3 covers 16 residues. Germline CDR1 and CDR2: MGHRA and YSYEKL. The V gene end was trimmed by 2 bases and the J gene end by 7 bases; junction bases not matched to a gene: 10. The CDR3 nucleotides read TGCGCCAGCAGCCAACCCCGGGACAGGGGATTTGGTGGCTACACCTTC. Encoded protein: CASSQPRDRGFGGYTF.

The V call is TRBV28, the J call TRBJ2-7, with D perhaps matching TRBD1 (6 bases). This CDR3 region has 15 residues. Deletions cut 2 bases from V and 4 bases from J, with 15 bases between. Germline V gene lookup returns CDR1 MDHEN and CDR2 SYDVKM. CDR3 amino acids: CASSLGTGLGYEQYF. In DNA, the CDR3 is TGTGCCAGCAGTTTAGGTACAGGGCTGGGATACGAGCAGTACTTC.

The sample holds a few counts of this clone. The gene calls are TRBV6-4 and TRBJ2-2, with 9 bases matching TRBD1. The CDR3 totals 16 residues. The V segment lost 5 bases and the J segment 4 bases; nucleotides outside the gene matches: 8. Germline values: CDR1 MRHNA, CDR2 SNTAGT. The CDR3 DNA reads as TGTGCCAGCAGTCCCGGGACAGGGCGTTCCACCGGGGAGCTGTTTTTT. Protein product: CASSPGTGRSTGELFF.

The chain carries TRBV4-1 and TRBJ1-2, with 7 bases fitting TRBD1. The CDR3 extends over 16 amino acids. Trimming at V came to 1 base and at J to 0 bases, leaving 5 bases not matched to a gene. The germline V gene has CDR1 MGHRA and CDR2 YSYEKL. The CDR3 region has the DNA TGCGCCAGCAGCCAAGGGACAGGTCCAGCTAACTATGGCTACACCTTC. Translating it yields CASSQGTGPANYGYTF.

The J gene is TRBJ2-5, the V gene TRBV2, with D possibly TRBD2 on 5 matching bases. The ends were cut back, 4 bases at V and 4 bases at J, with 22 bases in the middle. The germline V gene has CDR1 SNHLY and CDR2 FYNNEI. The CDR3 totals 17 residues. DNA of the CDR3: TGTGCCAGCAGTGGAGACGTGACTAAGGGCGGGCGAGAGACCCAGTACTTC. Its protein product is CASSGDVTKGGRETQYF.

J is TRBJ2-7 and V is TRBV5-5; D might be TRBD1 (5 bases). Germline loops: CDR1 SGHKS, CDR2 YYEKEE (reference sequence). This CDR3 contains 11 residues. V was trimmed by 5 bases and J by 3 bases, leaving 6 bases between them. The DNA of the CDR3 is TGTGCCAGCAGGGACAACTACGAGCAGTACTTC. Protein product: CASRDNYEQYF.

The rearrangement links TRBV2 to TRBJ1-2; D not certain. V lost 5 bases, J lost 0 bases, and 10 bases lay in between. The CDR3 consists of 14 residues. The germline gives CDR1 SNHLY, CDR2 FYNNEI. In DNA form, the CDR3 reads TGTGCCAGCAGTACCAGGCGACCTAACTATGGCTACACCTTC. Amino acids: CASSTRRPNYGYTF.

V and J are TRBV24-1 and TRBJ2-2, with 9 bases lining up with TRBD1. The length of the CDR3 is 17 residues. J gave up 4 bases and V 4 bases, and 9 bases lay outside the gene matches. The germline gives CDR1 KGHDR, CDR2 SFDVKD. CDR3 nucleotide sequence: TGTGCCACCAGTGACCCTAGACAGGGGGTGGTCACCGGGGAGCTGTTTTTT. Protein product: CATSDPRQGVVTGELFF.

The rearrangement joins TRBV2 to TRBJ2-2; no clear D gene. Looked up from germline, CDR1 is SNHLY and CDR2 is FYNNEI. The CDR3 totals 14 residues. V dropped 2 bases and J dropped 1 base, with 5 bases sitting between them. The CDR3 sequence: CASSEIQNTGELFF. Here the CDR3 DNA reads TGTGCCAGCAGTGAAATACAGAACACCGGGGAGCTGTTTTTT.

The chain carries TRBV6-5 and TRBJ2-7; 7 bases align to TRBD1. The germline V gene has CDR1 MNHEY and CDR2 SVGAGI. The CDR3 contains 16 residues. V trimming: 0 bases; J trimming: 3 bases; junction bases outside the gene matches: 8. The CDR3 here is CASSYSDRAAVYEQYF. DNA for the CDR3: TGTGCCAGCAGTTACTCCGACAGGGCAGCAGTCTACGAGCAGTACTTC.

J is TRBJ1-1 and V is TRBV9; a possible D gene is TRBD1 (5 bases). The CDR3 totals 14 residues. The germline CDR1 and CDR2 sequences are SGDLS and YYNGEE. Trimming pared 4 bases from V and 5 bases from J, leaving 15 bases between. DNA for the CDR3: TGTGCCAGCAGCCCACAAATGGGGGGGACTGAAGCTTTCTTT. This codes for CASSPQMGGTEAFF.

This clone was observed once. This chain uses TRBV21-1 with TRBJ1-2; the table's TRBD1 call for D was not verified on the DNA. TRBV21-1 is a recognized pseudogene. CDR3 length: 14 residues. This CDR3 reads CASSPRGQESGYTF. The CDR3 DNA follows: TGTGCCAGCAGCCCCCGTGGGCAAGAAAGTGGCTACACCTTC.

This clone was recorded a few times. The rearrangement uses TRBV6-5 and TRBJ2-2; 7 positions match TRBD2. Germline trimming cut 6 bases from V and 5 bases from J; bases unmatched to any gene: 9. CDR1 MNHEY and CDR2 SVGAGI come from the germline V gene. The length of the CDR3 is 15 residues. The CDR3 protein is CASRGGRGETGELFF. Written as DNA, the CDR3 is TGTGCCAGCAGGGGGGGGAGGGGAGAAACCGGGGAGCTGTTTTTT.

CDR3 amino acids: CAGTGVTPAYEQYF. The CDR3 coding sequence is TGTGCCGGCACAGGGGTGACGCCTGCCTACGAGCAGTACTTC. V gene TRBV2 combines with J gene TRBJ2-7; 7 nucleotides match TRBD1. The trim removed 11 bases at V and 2 bases at J, leaving 12 bases unmatched. CDR3 length: 14 amino acids. In germline, CDR1 is SNHLY, CDR2 FYNNEI.

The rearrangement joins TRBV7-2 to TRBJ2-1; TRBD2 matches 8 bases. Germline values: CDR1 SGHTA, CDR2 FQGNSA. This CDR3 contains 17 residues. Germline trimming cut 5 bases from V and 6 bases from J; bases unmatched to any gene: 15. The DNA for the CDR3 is TGTGCCAGCAGCCCCTTAGGGTCAGCGGGGGCTGCCAATGAGCAGTTCTTC. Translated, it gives CASSPLGSAGAANEQFF.

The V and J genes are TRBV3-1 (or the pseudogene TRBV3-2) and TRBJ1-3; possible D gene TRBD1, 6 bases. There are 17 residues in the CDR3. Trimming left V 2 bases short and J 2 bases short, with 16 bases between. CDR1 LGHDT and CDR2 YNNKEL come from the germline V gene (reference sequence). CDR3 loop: CASSQKTGHTAGNTIYF. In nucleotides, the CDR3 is TGTGCCAGCAGCCAAAAAACAGGGCATACGGCTGGAAACACCATATATTTT.

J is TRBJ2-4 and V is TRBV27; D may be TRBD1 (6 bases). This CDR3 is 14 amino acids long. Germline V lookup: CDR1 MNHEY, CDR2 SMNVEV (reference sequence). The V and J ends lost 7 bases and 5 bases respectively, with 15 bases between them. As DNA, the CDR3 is TGTGCCAGCAACCCAGGGGCAGTCGAAAACATTCAGTACTTC. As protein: CASNPGAVENIQYF.

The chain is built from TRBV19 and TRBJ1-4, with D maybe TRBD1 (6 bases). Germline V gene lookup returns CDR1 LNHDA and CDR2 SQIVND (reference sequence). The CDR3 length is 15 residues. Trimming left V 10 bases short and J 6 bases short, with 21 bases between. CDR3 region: CATARPGQQHEKLFF. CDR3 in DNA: TGTGCCACCGCCCGCCCCGGACAGCAACATGAAAAACTGTTTTTT.

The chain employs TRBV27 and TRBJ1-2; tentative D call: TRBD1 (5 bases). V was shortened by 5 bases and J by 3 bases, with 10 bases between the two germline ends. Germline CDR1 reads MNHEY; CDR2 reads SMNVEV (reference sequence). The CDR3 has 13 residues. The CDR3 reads CASSPAGYYGYTF. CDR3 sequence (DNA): TGTGCCAGCAGTCCCGCAGGGTACTATGGCTACACCTTC.

CDR3 nucleotides: TGTGCCAGCAGCCAAGTCCCCGGGACACTGTACACTGAAGCTTTCTTT. It encodes CASSQVPGTLYTEAFF. This chain links TRBV14 with TRBJ1-1; TRBD1 is a possible D gene (6 bases). This CDR3 contains 16 residues. Trimming took off 1 base at V and 3 bases at J, with 15 bases between the two ends. The germline CDR1 and CDR2 sequences are SGHDN and FVKESK.

CDR3 sequence reads: CASSWGQFYEQYF. The CDR3 nucleotides read TGTGCCAGCAGTTGGGGACAGTTTTACGAGCAGTACTTC. This sequence joins TRBV12-3 or TRBV12-4 and TRBJ2-7; 7 nucleotides agree with TRBD1. V lost 4 bases, J lost 4 bases, and 4 bases stayed unmatched. The CDR3 totals 13 residues.

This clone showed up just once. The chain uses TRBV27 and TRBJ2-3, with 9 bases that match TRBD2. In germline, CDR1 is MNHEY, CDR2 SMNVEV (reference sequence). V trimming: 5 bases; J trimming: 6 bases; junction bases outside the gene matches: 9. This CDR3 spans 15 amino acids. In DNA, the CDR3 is TGTGCCAGCAGTCCGGGACTAGCTTACATGGATACGCAGTATTTT. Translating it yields CASSPGLAYMDTQYF.